The T cell receptor (beta chain) described here comes from a study of CD8+CD57+ T cells in acquired aplastic anemia. Study in general: Yields of DNA that came from sorted CD4+ and CD8+ cells averaged approximately 3.5 ug. Roughly 11 million reads were obtained on average for healthy donor CD4+ cells. Points from the study as a whole: A set of 25 to 35 CD8+ CDR3 sequences was shared between patients and controls, and these sequences appeared highly expressed in patients. No significant difference in CD8+ Simpson's diversity was found between patients and controls.

Many counts were recorded for this clonotype. Its specificity is unknown. This CDR3 spans 13 amino acids. Germline CDR1 and CDR2: SGDLS and YYNGEE. V lost 7 bases to trimming and J lost 7 bases, with 15 bases between them. Genomic DNA acted as the template from which TCR beta VDJ combination and CDR3 sequence profiling were carried out. In TCRdb, the reads were re-called with MiXCR into one record per CDR3 protein. The data show about 180,000 distinct CDR3 sequences, approximately 46% seen once. This TCR was recovered from a human donor in good health. The specimen was sorted CD4+, CD8+, or CD8+CD57+ T cells (not recorded which) from PBMCs. The V call is TRBV9, the J call TRBJ1-3; D perhaps matches TRBD1 (5 bases). This chain's CDR3 is CASGGDSRNTIYF. For the CDR3, the DNA is TGTGCCAGCGGGGGAGACAGCCGGAACACCATATATTTT.